The entry below gives a single T cell receptor beta chain sequence along with its context. The antigen remains undetermined. This sample is part of a study of shared clonotypes between healthy human individuals. TCRdb's table, derived via immunoSEQ multiplex PCR, lists solely in-frame clones and lacks some. The sample consists of approximately 700,000 clones, around 73% of them appearing once. Study-level findings and limits: Relative to memory subsets, naive subsets generally showed larger estimated richness.

The CDR3 covers 15 residues. V lost 2 bases and J lost 2, with 10 bases in between. The germline CDR1 and CDR2 sequences are MDHEN and SYDVKM. The sequence was collected from a woman aged 25 to 45 in good health. What was sequenced was memory CD4+ T cells sorted from blood. Subset defined: CD45RA-negative fraction. The chain has TRBV28 and TRBJ1-3; D remains ambiguous. This CDR3 reads CASSLAGAPGNTIYF. CDR3 in DNA: TGTGCCAGCAGTTTAGCAGGTGCGCCTGGAAACACCATATATTTT.